The 9 T cell receptor beta chains reported below all come from one sample, sequenced in a study of T cell responses to AZD1222 COVID-19 vaccine. Method: immunoSEQ multiplex PCR; TCRdb's copy keeps in-frame clones and lacks some. Of about 70,000 clones listed, around 85% were seen once; the top ten hold roughly 20%. The input for sequencing was peripheral blood, taken on day 0 of AZD1222 vaccination. These receptors all stem from an adult in good health.

The rearrangement uses TRBV5-1 and TRBJ1-4; TRBD1 might be the D (5 bases). The V and J ends lost 0 bases and 0 bases respectively, with 9 bases between them. The CDR3 runs to 16 residues. Germline V gives CDR1 SGHRS, CDR2 YFSETQ. The CDR3 DNA reads as TGCGCCAGCAGCTTGGCCTTAGGGGCAACTAATGAAAAACTGTTTTTT. It yields the protein CASSLALGATNEKLFF. The full variable domain, its missing parts supplied by reference TRBV5-1 and TRBJ1-4, is KAGVTQTPRYLIKTRGQQVTLSCSPISGHRSVSWYQQTPGQGLQFLFEYFSETQRNKGNFPGRFSGRQFSNSRSEMNVSTLELGDSALYLCASSLALGATNEKLFFGSGTQLSVL.

The chain combines TRBV2 with TRBJ2-1; D may be TRBD1 or TRBD2 (6 bases each). The CDR3 sequence is 15 residues long. Trimming cost V 4 bases and J 4 bases, with 14 bases left between them. Germline V gene sequence: CDR1 SNHLY, CDR2 FYNNEI. CDR3 in amino acids: CASSGGADLYNEQFF. The CDR3 DNA follows: TGTGCCAGCAGTGGGGGGGCAGATTTATACAATGAGCAGTTCTTC.

The chain has TRBV28 and TRBJ1-2, with D unresolved. The CDR3 consists of 14 residues. Germline V gene lookup returns CDR1 MDHEN and CDR2 SYDVKM. V lost 4 bases to trimming and J lost 8 bases, with 17 bases between them. CDR3 amino acids: CASSSPGGPGGYTF. The DNA for the CDR3 is TGTGCCAGCAGTTCCCCGGGAGGCCCCGGCGGCTACACCTTC.

This clone has only a few counts. Different DNA sequences within this sample yield the same CDR3. The CDR3 loop reads CASSISVNTEAFF. CDR3 bases: TGTGCCAGTAGTATTTCGGTGAACACTGAAGCTTTCTTT. V and J are TRBV19 and TRBJ1-1; no clear D gene. CDR3 size: 13 residues. Per the germline V gene, CDR1 is LNHDA and CDR2 is SQIVND (reference sequence). Between the trimmed V and J ends, which lost 3 bases and 0 bases, there was a span of 5 bases.

This clone was observed once. The rearrangement links TRBV19 to TRBJ1-2; D is unclear. The CDR3 runs to 13 residues. Trimming took 5 bases from V and 7 from J, leaving 14 bases between them. CDR1 is LNHDA and CDR2 is SQIVND in the germline V gene (reference sequence). The CDR3 DNA sequence: TGTGCCAGTAGTCCCCACACGGTTGGTGGCTACACCTTC. As protein: CASSPHTVGGYTF.

The genes are TRBV29-1 and TRBJ2-1, with D perhaps TRBD2 (5 bases). This CDR3 contains 10 residues. Germline assignment: CDR1 SQVTM and CDR2 ANQGSEA. V shed 7 bases and J shed 7 bases, with 8 bases lying between them. The CDR3 DNA reads TGCAGCGGGTGGGAGAATGAGCAGTTCTTC. As protein: CSGWENEQFF.

This clone was found once. The rearrangement joins TRBV4-2 to TRBJ2-1; 7 bases align to TRBD2. Germline V CDR1 and CDR2: LGHNA, YNFKEQ. This CDR3 comprises 15 residues. Trimming at V came to 8 bases and at J to 3 bases, leaving 10 bases not matched to a gene. The CDR3 spells CASQDLAVNYNEQFF. CDR3 coding DNA: TGTGCCAGCCAAGACCTAGCGGTCAACTACAATGAGCAGTTCTTC.

This rearrangement joins TRBV6-5 to TRBJ1-1, with D unclear. Germline V lookup: CDR1 MNHEY, CDR2 SVGAGI. Trimming took 8 bases from V and 1 from J, leaving 11 bases between them. This CDR3 comprises 13 residues. The CDR3 bases are TGTGCCAGCTCTTCACTCACGAACACTGAAGCTTTCTTT. The encoded protein is CASSSLTNTEAFF.

The chain recombines TRBV6-5 with TRBJ1-5; D is perhaps TRBD1 (5 bases). Trimming stripped 4 bases from V and 2 bases from J, with 12 bases between. The germline V gene encodes CDR1 MNHEY and CDR2 SVGAGI. This CDR3 is 15 amino acids long. The CDR3 DNA follows: TGTGCCAGCAGTTTCCCCGGCAGGGGCAATCAGCCCCAGCATTTT. This translates into CASSFPGRGNQPQHF.